This T cell receptor (beta chain) emerged from a study of T cell repertoires in cytomegalovirus infection. Overall study context: An indication of both CMV infection and matching HLA type came from public TCR beta signatures.

Whole-study findings and limits: HLA-C-restricted TCR beta clonotypes specific for CMV led the ex vivo response. Public TCR beta family frequency separated CMV-and-HLA carriers, including in an independent cohort.

Trimming shortened V by 5 bases and J by 4 bases, and 12 bases separated the two germline ends. From germline, CDR1 is SGHVS and CDR2 FNYEAQ. There are 15 residues in the CDR3. TCRdb fed the reads into MiXCR, producing one record per CDR3 protein. This table has about 740,000 distinct CDR3 sequences, 35% appearing once. To note about this clonotype: Its antigen is undetermined.

This TCR derives from a human donor in good health (CMV status not recorded). Some clones in this sample may be carry-over from other donors' samples. Sequencing used PBMCs. V gene TRBV7-6 combines with J gene TRBJ1-6; D remains ambiguous. CDR3 coding DNA: TGTGCCAGCAGCCAAAGGAGAGCGTATAATTCACCCCTCCACTTT. Protein: CASSQRRAYNSPLHF.